This T cell receptor (beta chain) was profiled in a study of T cells in Graves' hyperthyroidism and ophthalmopathy. Study as a whole: Peripheral blood specimens were obtained at initial diagnosis, prior to any treatment.

TCR beta CDR3 region amplification was performed from RNA transcripts. TCR CDR3 underwent first-round RT-PCR with the HTBI primer set. In TCRdb, the multiplex PCR reads were re-called with MiXCR into one record per CDR3 protein. The sample has fewer than 800,000 distinct CDR3 sequences, about a sixth seen once. Those patients with uncontrolled infection, other autoimmune disease, pregnancy or lactation were excluded. Turning to this clonotype: Its antigen is still unknown.

Findings of the study overall: Prediction of ophthalmopathy progression came a median 6.5 months pre-onset. Expanded thyroid clonotypes (above 0.001) were mostly also found in blood.

CDR1 LNHDA and CDR2 SQIVND come from the germline V gene (reference sequence). V lost 3 bases to trimming and J lost 6 bases; unmatched junction nucleotides: 7. The CDR3 is 17 residues long. V usage is TRBV19 and J usage is TRBJ2-1, with 14 bases that match TRBD2. The specimen was blood. The sequence derives from a man between 18 and 35 years old with Graves' hyperthyroidism. This chain's CDR3 is CASSMSSGLAGGNEQFF. The CDR3 nucleotides read TGTGCCAGTAGTATGTCGTCCGGACTAGCGGGGGGCAATGAGCAGTTCTTC.